The 5 T cell receptor beta chains in this list originate from one sample, sequenced in a study of beta chain features in type 1 diabetes. Study outcomes and limitations: For Type 1 diabetes patients, all four CD4+ subsets carried TCRB CDR3s that were moderately but significantly shorter.

Their antigen targets remain unknown. The isolated RNA, all of it, was reverse transcribed, so expressed TCRB transcripts were what got sequenced. Produced via immunoSEQ multiplex PCR; TCRdb's table is partial and in-frame only. The data hold hundreds of thousands of clones, with over 11% observed a single time. Sequenced: naive CD4+ T cells from blood. The receptors here all came from a man between 18 and 35 years old with type 1 diabetes.

This clone was seen a few times. The CDR3 DNA reads TGTGCCTGGAACCGTCTAGCGGGCCCTGAGCAGTTCTTC. Translation: CAWNRLAGPEQFF. This chain links TRBV30 with TRBJ2-1; 8 nucleotides align to TRBD2. The CDR3 has 13 amino acids. Unmatched junction bases numbered 8, after V lost 4 bases and J lost 9 bases. Germline CDR1 and CDR2: GTSNPN and SVGIG (reference sequence).

The chain couples TRBV27 to TRBJ2-6; TRBD1 matches at 12 bases. Unmatched junction bases numbered 6, after V lost 5 bases and J lost 1 base. This CDR3 comprises 18 residues. The germline gives CDR1 MNHEY, CDR2 SMNVEV (reference sequence). The CDR3 reads CASSPGTGGPSGANVLTF. The DNA for the CDR3 is TGTGCCAGCAGTCCGGGGACAGGGGGCCCGTCTGGGGCCAACGTCCTGACTTTC.

The V gene is TRBV4-1, the J gene TRBJ1-2, with D maybe TRBD1 (6 bases). V gave up 1 base and J gave up 8 bases, with 14 bases separating them. Germline values: CDR1 MGHRA, CDR2 YSYEKL. The CDR3 loop spans 14 amino acids. In nucleotides, the CDR3 is TGCGCCAGCAGCCAAGCGGGACAAACGCTCGGCTACACCTTC. It yields the protein CASSQAGQTLGYTF.

V gene TRBV4-3 combines with J gene TRBJ2-2; no reliable D call. Germline V gives CDR1 LGHNA, CDR2 YSLEER. V was cut by 5 bases and J by 4 bases, with 11 bases left in between. The CDR3 runs 14 residues. In nucleotides, the CDR3 is TGCGCCAGCAGCTCTCAAAGGGCCACCGGGGAGCTGTTTTTT. Its translation: CASSSQRATGELFF.

This clone was picked up a small number of times. V is TRBV18 and J is TRBJ1-3; D perhaps matches TRBD1 (6 bases). Germline CDR1 is KGHSH and CDR2 is LQKENI. The CDR3 extends over 16 amino acids. Trimming took 3 bases from V and 0 from J, leaving 12 bases between them. CDR3 nucleotides: TGTGCCAGCTCACCCCGGACAGCGAGCTCTGGAAACACCATATATTTT. Translated, it gives CASSPRTASSGNTIYF.